The 3 T cell receptor beta chains below were found in one sample sequenced in a study of T cells in Graves' hyperthyroidism and ophthalmopathy. Amplified regions were TCR beta CDR3 sequences from RNA transcripts. Primed by the HTBI set, a first-round RT-PCR was run on the TCR CDR3. TCRdb re-analysed the multiplex PCR reads in MiXCR, keeping a single row per CDR3 protein. The table records about 410,000 distinct CDR3 sequences, approximately 15% of them present only once. The sample taken for sequencing was blood. These receptors were taken from a man aged 18 to 35 with Graves' ophthalmopathy.

This clonotype was found a few times. The DNA of the CDR3 is TGTGCCAGCAGATTCTTCGGACAGGGGAGGACTGAAGCTTTCTTT. It yields the protein CASRFFGQGRTEAFF. The rearrangement joins TRBV2 to TRBJ1-1; 9 nucleotides line up with TRBD1. With V trimmed by 6 bases and J by 5 bases, 10 bases remained unmatched. The germline V gene encodes CDR1 SNHLY and CDR2 FYNNEI. The CDR3 spans 15 residues. Together with reference TRBV2 and TRBJ1-1, the CDR3 gives the full variable domain: EPEVTQTPSHQVTQMGQEVILRCVPISNHLYFYWYRQILGQKVEFLVSFYNNEISEKSEIFDDQFSVERPDGSNFTLKIRSTKLEDSAMYFCASRFFGQGRTEAFFGQGTRLTVV.

In this sample, this clonotype turned up many times. The chain combines TRBV12-3 or TRBV12-4 with TRBJ1-4; no clear D gene. The CDR3 has 14 residues. V was trimmed by 4 bases and J by 6 bases, leaving 12 bases between them. This CDR3 reads CASSYTGKDEKLFF. CDR3 nucleotide sequence: TGTGCCAGCAGTTACACGGGCAAGGATGAAAAACTGTTTTTT.

This clonotype was seen more than once but under ten times. V gene TRBV6-1 combines with J gene TRBJ2-5; 11 nucleotides agree with TRBD2. J was trimmed by 2 bases and V by 5 bases; bases with no gene match: 4. The germline V gene encodes CDR1 MNHNS and CDR2 SASEGT. This CDR3 contains 15 residues. The CDR3, as DNA: TGTGCCAGCAGTCAGACTAGCGGGACACAAGAGACCCAGTACTTC. This encodes CASSQTSGTQETQYF.